There are many counts of the clone carrying this TCR beta chain. The entry originates in a study of low-dose radiotherapy and immunotherapy resistance in tumors. Study background: Treatment of Cohort 1 consisted of 0.5 Gy per fraction every 2 weeks, adding up to 6.5 Gy.

The time point here: after trial treatment. As to treatment: LDRT plus nivolumab, ipilimumab, low-dose cyclophosphamide and aspirin (RACIN trial). Germline CDR1 MNHEY, CDR2 SVGAGI. V was shortened by 6 bases and J by 1 base, with 8 bases between the two germline ends. This CDR3 comprises 13 residues. Primers used for first-strand cDNA, a TRAV- and TRBV-specific set, covered both alpha and beta chains. The PCR that amplified TCRs ran for 20 cycles, relying on a constant-region primer and a V-primer adapter. The authors amplified isolated mRNA by in vitro transcription. Using its own MiXCR run on the reads, TCRdb lists one record per CDR3 protein. The sample yields around 84,000 distinct CDR3 sequences, 15% to 20% seen once.

The TCR originated in a male donor with prostate cancer. The chain uses TRBV6-5 and TRBJ2-3; D possibly corresponds to TRBD1 (6 bases). The sample was PBMCs, taken after low-dose radiotherapy plus immunotherapy. The CDR3 DNA follows: TGTGCCAGCAGGAGACAGGGCACAGATACGCAGTATTTT. Protein product: CASRRQGTDTQYF.